This entry lists 2 T cell receptor beta chains sequenced from one sample in a study of CD8+ T cells in alopecia areata. The authors extracted RNA and reverse transcribed it into cDNA as the sequencing template. TCRdb keeps only in-frame clones here, not all; method: immunoSEQ multiplex PCR. In total the sample includes about 270,000 clones, none of them seen once. Markers used for sorting pooled cutaneous lymph node cells were CD4, CD8alpha, NKG2D, NKG2ACE and others. The sample comprised CD4+ T cells sorted from a lymph node. These receptors all come from a C3H/HeJ mouse with alopecia areata. The MHC haplotype of the strain is H2-k.

Only a few counts were recorded for this clone. Gene names and germline match the mouse. The CDR3 goes on 4 residues after the read ends, and that part is filled in from the germline J gene. Other DNA sequences in this specimen translate into the identical CDR3. The V and J genes are TRBV1 and TRBJ2-7; 9 bases are a match to TRBD2. The CDR3 loop spans 13 amino acids. CDR1 is NSQYPW and CDR2 is LRSPGD in the germline V gene (reference sequence). CDR3 DNA (partial): TGCACCTGCAGTGCAGGGACTGGGGAT. Translated: CTCSAGTGD. In full, the CDR3 reads CTCSAGTGDEQYF.

A few counts support this clone. Genes and germline are mouse. Sequencing ends 4 residues short of the CDR3 end; the germline J gene provides the rest. Other DNA sequences in the sample encode the same CDR3. This chain uses TRBV1 with TRBJ2-4, with a tentative D call TRBD2 (5 bases). Germline CDR1 is NSQYPW and CDR2 is LRSPGD (reference sequence). There are 15 residues in the CDR3. Between the trimmed V and J ends, which lost 0 bases and 0 bases, there was a span of 7 bases. The chain's CDR3 is CTCSADPGSQNTLYF. CDR3 bases read: TGCACCTGCAGTGCAGATCCTGGGAGTCAAAAC.